The 26 T cell receptor beta chains below come from one sample, sequenced in a study of cytomegalovirus exposure and HLA in healthy donors. The protocol was immunoSEQ multiplex PCR, while the TCRdb copy is restricted to in-frame clones and leaves out a portion. This table has about 200,000 clones, 84% appearing once. Sequences were obtained from PBMCs. These receptors all come from a woman aged 25 to 45 in good health and CMV-seropositive.

This clone showed up just a few times. This rearrangement joins TRBV5-4 to TRBJ1-2; 8 nucleotides line up with TRBD1. With 4 bases clipped from V and 8 bases from J, the junction kept 10 bases outside the gene matches. The CDR3 sequence is 14 residues long. CDR1 SGHNT and CDR2 YYREEE come from the germline V gene (reference sequence). The DNA for the CDR3 is TGTGCCAGCAGCCACAAGACAGGGGCTCGGGGCTACACCTTC. Its protein is CASSHKTGARGYTF.

V and J are TRBV5-1 and TRBJ2-1, with D perhaps matching TRBD2 (6 bases). The germline V and J ends were trimmed by 4 bases and 8 bases, with 19 bases remaining between them. This CDR3 contains 15 residues. CDR1 SGHRS and CDR2 YFSETQ come from the germline V gene. The CDR3 DNA follows: TGCGCCAGCAGCCCGAACTCGGGGGAGGTATATGAGCAGTTCTTC. This translates into CASSPNSGEVYEQFF. Looking up the rest from reference TRBV5-1 and TRBJ2-1 gives the full variable domain: KAGVTQTPRYLIKTRGQQVTLSCSPISGHRSVSWYQQTPGQGLQFLFEYFSETQRNKGNFPGRFSGRQFSNSRSEMNVSTLELGDSALYLCASSPNSGEVYEQFFGPGTRLTVL.

V is TRBV6-7 and J is TRBJ2-3; a possible D gene is TRBD2 (6 bases). TRBV6-7 is filed as an ORF, its function uncertain. Between the trimmed V and J ends, which lost 7 bases and 9 bases, there was a span of 20 bases. The CDR3 sequence is 14 residues long. The CDR3 DNA reads TGTGCCAGCACCCTACGGAGGGCTGCCGGAACGCAGTATTTT. Translating gives CASTLRRAAGTQYF.

The chain's CDR3 is CASSLAVSSYNEQFF. DNA of the CDR3: TGCGCCAGCAGCTTGGCCGTTAGCTCCTACAATGAGCAGTTCTTC. The rearrangement uses TRBV5-1 and TRBJ2-1; no definite D call. Trimming took off 0 bases at V and 0 bases at J, with 7 bases between the two ends. The CDR3 is 15 residues long. Germline V CDR1 and CDR2: SGHRS, YFSETQ.

This clone has only one observation. The chain combines TRBV4-2 with TRBJ1-1, with D unclear. V lost 2 bases to trimming and J lost 3 bases, with 7 bases between them. The CDR3 is made up of 13 amino acids. Per the germline V gene, CDR1 is LGHNA and CDR2 is YNFKEQ. The CDR3 loop is CASSQTVDTEAFF. The CDR3 DNA reads TGTGCCAGCAGCCAAACAGTGGACACTGAAGCTTTCTTT.

This sequence joins TRBV10-3 and TRBJ2-3; D possibly corresponds to TRBD1 (6 bases). CDR1 and CDR2 from the germline V gene are ENHRY and SYGVKD. Trimming stripped 4 bases from V and 4 bases from J, with 12 bases between. The CDR3 covers 14 residues. The DNA of the CDR3 is TGTGCCATCAGTGGGACAGAGCAAGCAGATACGCAGTATTTT. Protein: CAISGTEQADTQYF.

J is TRBJ1-2 and V is TRBV7-2; 7 nucleotides line up with TRBD1. Germline V lookup: CDR1 SGHTA, CDR2 FQGNSA. The CDR3 is 18 amino acids. J was trimmed by 1 base and V by 4 bases; bases with no gene match: 15. In DNA, the CDR3 is TGTGCCAGCAGCTCACGAACAGGGGTTCCCGCCTTTAACTATGGCTACACCTTC. This encodes CASSSRTGVPAFNYGYTF.

This clone is medium-sized in the sample. V is TRBV29-1 and J is TRBJ2-5, with TRBD1 matching 9 bases. Germline V gene data show CDR1 as SQVTM and CDR2 as ANQGSEA. There are 18 residues in the CDR3. Trimming at V came to 5 bases and at J to 0 bases, leaving 16 bases not matched to a gene. The CDR3 region has the DNA TGCAGCGTTCTACCCTACCTGGAACAGGGGGCGAACCAAGAGACCCAGTACTTC. It encodes CSVLPYLEQGANQETQYF. The full variable domain, completed using reference TRBV29-1 and TRBJ2-5, is SAVISQKPSRDICQRGTSLTIQCQVDSQVTMMFWYRQQPGQSLTLIATANQGSEATYESGFVIDKFPISRPNLTFSTLTVSNMSPEDSSIYLCSVLPYLEQGANQETQYFGPGTRLLVL.

This clone was observed a few times. J is TRBJ1-1 and V is TRBV11-2; D is undetermined. This CDR3 contains 13 residues. The V gene lost 5 bases and the J gene lost 1 base, with 8 bases spanning the gap. Per the germline V gene, CDR1 is SGHAT and CDR2 is FQNNGV. The CDR3 DNA reads TGTGCCAGCAGCCCCCCGGGGAACACTGAAGCTTTCTTT. This encodes CASSPPGNTEAFF.

This clone was seen only once. The J gene is TRBJ1-4, the V gene TRBV6-1, with a tentative D call TRBD1 (5 bases). The CDR3 spans 14 residues. V lost 6 bases, J lost 8 bases, and 16 bases lay in between. CDR1 and CDR2 (germline): MNHNS, SASEGT. The CDR3 DNA sequence: TGTGCCAGCAGGGGAGGAGGGGCGGAAGAAAAACTGTTTTTT. Residues: CASRGGGAEEKLFF.

The rearrangement uses TRBV19 and TRBJ1-5, with TRBD1 as a possible D gene (6 bases). The CDR3 has 13 amino acids. V dropped 6 bases and J dropped 4 bases, with 10 bases sitting between them. Germline V gene sequence: CDR1 LNHDA, CDR2 SQIVND (reference sequence). The CDR3: CASRDTGNQPQHF. The CDR3 region has the DNA TGTGCCAGTAGAGATACAGGGAATCAGCCCCAGCATTTT.

The chain has TRBV27 and TRBJ1-1; no reliable D call. Trimming removed 2 bases from V and 8 bases from J, with 12 bases in between. Germline V gene lookup returns CDR1 MNHEY and CDR2 SMNVEV (reference sequence). The CDR3 runs 13 residues. As DNA, the CDR3 is TGTGCCAGCAGTTTAAGGCCTGCGGCAGAAGCTTTCTTT. Its translation is CASSLRPAAEAFF.

This chain joins TRBV27 and TRBJ1-1; 7 bases line up with TRBD1. The CDR3 spans 13 residues. Trimming cost V 6 bases and J 4 bases; bases outside gene matches: 5. Germline V gene sequence: CDR1 MNHEY, CDR2 SMNVEV (reference sequence). The CDR3 reads CASREDRFTEAFF. For the CDR3, the DNA is TGTGCCAGCAGAGAGGACAGGTTCACTGAAGCTTTCTTT.

The chain recombines TRBV29-1 with TRBJ1-1, with TRBD1 matching 7 bases. The V and J ends lost 7 bases and 0 bases, in that order; junction bases with no gene match: 5. This CDR3 is built from 13 residues. Germline CDR1 and CDR2: SQVTM and ANQGSEA. The CDR3 DNA is TGCAGCGCAGGCAGGGGGATGAACACTGAAGCTTTCTTT. Protein product: CSAGRGMNTEAFF.

J is TRBJ2-3 and V is TRBV2, with 9 bases lining up with TRBD1. The CDR3 consists of 14 residues. Germline loops: CDR1 SNHLY, CDR2 FYNNEI. The ends lost 7 bases at V and 4 bases at J; junction bases unmatched: 6. CDR3 region: CASTSGTGPDTQYF. The CDR3, as DNA: TGTGCCAGCACCTCGGGGACAGGGCCAGATACGCAGTATTTT.

The chain recombines TRBV6-5 with TRBJ1-1; tentatively, D is TRBD1 (5 bases). Germline assignment: CDR1 MNHEY and CDR2 SVGAGI. V lost 1 base, J lost 5 bases, and 11 bases lay in between. This CDR3 is 14 amino acids long. The CDR3 nucleotides are TGTGCCAGCAGTTACTTACAGGATGGGACTGAAGCTTTCTTT. It specifies CASSYLQDGTEAFF.

This chain joins TRBV19 and TRBJ2-7; weak D call: TRBD2 (5 bases). The CDR3 sequence is 14 residues long. The V gene lost 1 base and the J gene lost 0 bases, with 7 bases spanning the gap. CDR1 LNHDA and CDR2 SQIVND come from the germline V gene (reference sequence). The CDR3 spells CASSIGGSSYEQYF. In DNA form, the CDR3 reads TGTGCCAGTAGTATAGGAGGGAGCTCCTACGAGCAGTACTTC.

This chain joins TRBV5-1 and TRBJ1-1, with D perhaps matching TRBD1 (6 bases). The CDR3 consists of 17 residues. CDR1 is SGHRS, CDR2 YFSETQ, per germline. V was clipped by 0 bases and J by 5 bases, with 20 bases between them. CDR3 sequence (DNA): TGCGCCAGCAGCTTGGCGACTTTGTCGGGAGGGGGGACTGAAGCTTTCTTT. Its protein product is CASSLATLSGGGTEAFF.

The chain recombines TRBV6-1 with TRBJ1-5; the D is unclear. Germline CDR1 is MNHNS and CDR2 is SASEGT. The CDR3 runs to 13 residues. V was shortened by 5 bases and J by 4 bases, with 9 bases between the two germline ends. The DNA for the CDR3 is TGTGCCAGCAGTTCTGAGCCTAATCAGCCCCAGCATTTT. Encoded protein: CASSSEPNQPQHF.

This clone was seen a single time. The gene calls are TRBV5-4 and TRBJ2-2; 7 positions match TRBD2. With 5 bases clipped from V and 4 bases from J, the junction kept 8 bases outside the gene matches. The CDR3 extends over 15 amino acids. CDR1 and CDR2 (germline): SGHNT, YYREEE (reference sequence). The CDR3, as DNA: TGTGCCAGCAGAATTGGGACTATTGGCACCGGGGAGCTGTTTTTT. Translated: CASRIGTIGTGELFF.

J is TRBJ1-2 and V is TRBV5-4; 7 nucleotides align to TRBD1. Germline V gene sequence: CDR1 SGHNT, CDR2 YYREEE (reference sequence). The CDR3 is 14 amino acids. J was trimmed by 3 bases and V by 0 bases; bases with no gene match: 2. CDR3 amino acids: CASSLGGTDYGYTF. In DNA, the CDR3 is TGTGCCAGCAGCTTGGGTGGGACAGACTATGGCTACACCTTC. Full variable domain (rest looked up from reference TRBV5-4 and TRBJ1-2): ETGVTQSPTHLIKTRGQQVTLRCSSQSGHNTVSWYQQALGQGPQFIFQYYREEENGRGNFPPRFSGLQFPNYSSELNVNALELDDSALYLCASSLGGTDYGYTFGSGTRLTVV.

The V gene is TRBV6-6, the J gene TRBJ1-1; the D gene is possibly TRBD1 (5 bases). V gave up 2 bases and J gave up 5 bases, with 12 bases separating them. The CDR3 is 14 residues long. The V gene's germline CDR1 is MNHNY and CDR2 SVGAGI (reference sequence). CDR3 sequence: CASSYPGGGTEAFF. The CDR3 DNA reads TGTGCCAGCAGTTACCCGGGTGGGGGGACTGAAGCTTTCTTT.

The chain recombines TRBV5-1 with TRBJ2-7; 10 nucleotides align to TRBD1. J lost 3 bases, V lost 4 bases, and 7 bases had no gene match. This CDR3 region has 15 residues. Germline V CDR1 and CDR2: SGHRS, YFSETQ. The CDR3 coding sequence is TGCGCCAGCAGCCAGGGACAGGGGACGGGCTACGAGCAGTACTTC. It is translated as CASSQGQGTGYEQYF. The full variable domain, rest sourced from reference TRBV5-1 and TRBJ2-7, is KAGVTQTPRYLIKTRGQQVTLSCSPISGHRSVSWYQQTPGQGLQFLFEYFSETQRNKGNFPGRFSGRQFSNSRSEMNVSTLELGDSALYLCASSQGQGTGYEQYFGPGTRLTVT.

The V gene is TRBV18, the J gene TRBJ2-7; TRBD2 might be the D (6 bases). V gave up 4 bases and J gave up 4 bases, with 14 bases separating them. CDR3 length equals 14 residues. The germline gives CDR1 KGHSH, CDR2 LQKENI. The CDR3 sequence: CASSQAGFRYEQYF. CDR3 nucleotide sequence: TGTGCCAGCTCACAGGCGGGATTCCGTTACGAGCAGTACTTC.

In DNA form, the CDR3 reads TGCGCCAGCAGCTTAAGGGCGGGTGATCAAGAGACCCAGTACTTC. It specifies CASSLRAGDQETQYF. The genes are TRBV5-1 and TRBJ2-5; D is perhaps TRBD2 (5 bases). CDR1 SGHRS and CDR2 YFSETQ come from the germline V gene. Trimming stripped 2 bases from V and 2 bases from J, with 13 bases between. The CDR3 consists of 15 residues.

The rearrangement joins TRBV7-8 to TRBJ2-2; a possible D gene is TRBD2 (5 bases). The CDR3 consists of 13 residues. Trimming removed 5 bases at V and 4 bases at J, with 8 bases between. Germline V gene data show CDR1 as SGHVS and CDR2 as FQNEAQ. This chain's CDR3 is CASSKGSTGELFF. The CDR3 DNA reads TGTGCCAGCAGCAAAGGGAGCACCGGGGAGCTGTTTTTT.